This TCR beta chain is from a study of CD8 T cells in Susac syndrome. Study-wide findings and caveats: Clonal expansion was missing from Susac syndrome CD4+ T cell repertoires.

For this clonotype: Its antigen is still unknown.

RNA in amounts of about 0.5 to 1 ug was reverse transcribed with random hexamers. MiXCR, run by TCRdb on the immunoSEQ multiplex PCR reads, gives a single entry per CDR3 protein. This sample has 71,000 or so distinct CDR3 sequences, with about 92% found just once. The junction had 12 bases not matched to a gene; V was cut back by 4 bases and J by 2 bases. Germline CDR1 is SNHLY and CDR2 is FYNNEI. The CDR3 consists of 19 residues. TCR beta was sequenced from blood CD8+ and CD4+ T cells. The CD8+ and CD4+ T cells were negatively isolated, with the TEMRA cells enriched by FACS. The gene calls are TRBV2 and TRBJ2-6; 9 bases map to TRBD1. The material sequenced was CD4+ T cells from PBMCs. This clonotype originated in a human donor with Susac syndrome. The CDR3 sequence is CASSGSAGQGLAGANVLTF. CDR3 coding DNA: TGTGCCAGCAGTGGGAGTGCGGGACAGGGTCTGGCTGGGGCCAACGTCCTGACTTTC.